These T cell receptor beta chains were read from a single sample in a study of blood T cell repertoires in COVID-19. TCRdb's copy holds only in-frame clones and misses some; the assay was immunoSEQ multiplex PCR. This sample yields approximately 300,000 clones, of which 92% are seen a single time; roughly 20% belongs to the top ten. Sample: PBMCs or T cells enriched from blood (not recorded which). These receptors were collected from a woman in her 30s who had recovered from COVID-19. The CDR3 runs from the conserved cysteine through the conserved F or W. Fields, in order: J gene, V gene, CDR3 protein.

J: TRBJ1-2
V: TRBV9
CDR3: CASSVGGGNYGYTF

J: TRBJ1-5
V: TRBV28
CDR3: CASKQGYNQPQHF

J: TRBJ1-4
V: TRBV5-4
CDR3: CASSLAHAGDEKLFF

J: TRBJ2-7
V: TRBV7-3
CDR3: CASSLGAGPYEQYF

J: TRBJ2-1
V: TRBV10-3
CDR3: CAISESIGTGEYNEQFF

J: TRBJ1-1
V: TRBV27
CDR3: CASRSTSRTEAFF

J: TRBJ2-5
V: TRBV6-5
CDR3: CASSPKLVQETQYF

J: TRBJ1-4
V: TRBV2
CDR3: CASSALLGGKLFF

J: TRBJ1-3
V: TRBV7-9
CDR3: CASSLGQLIGNTIYF

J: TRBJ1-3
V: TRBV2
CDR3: CASSEQGIGSGNTIYF

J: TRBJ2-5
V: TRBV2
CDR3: CASSEGLAGGRQETQYF

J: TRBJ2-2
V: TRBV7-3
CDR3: CASSSQGANTGELFF

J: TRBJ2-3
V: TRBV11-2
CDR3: CASSSLLAGAITDTQYF

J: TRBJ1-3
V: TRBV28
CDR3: CASMTGSSGNTIYF

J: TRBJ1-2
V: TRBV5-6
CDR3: CASSLAVRVRYGYTF